One and the same sample provided the 8 T cell receptor beta chains below, sequenced in a study of identical twins. TCRdb re-called the 5' RACE reads with MiXCR, one entry per CDR3 protein. The sample lists nearly 200,000 distinct CDR3 sequences, approximately 16% seen once, with 35% to 45% in the top ten. These data also featured in a second study, about T cells expressing NK-cell markers.

Sequenced material: CD8+ T cells sorted from blood. These receptors came from a young woman in good health.

V and J are TRBV15 and TRBJ2-5; D possibly corresponds to TRBD1 (5 bases). V was cut by 2 bases and J by 1 base, with 11 bases left in between. CDR3 length: 15 amino acids. Germline CDR1 is LNHNV and CDR2 is YYDKDF (reference sequence). CDR3 loop: CATSRPIGAQETQYF. In DNA form, the CDR3 reads TGTGCCACCAGCAGACCAATTGGGGCCCAAGAGACCCAGTACTTC.

This clonotype was seen repeatedly, ten times or more. The rearrangement links TRBV5-1 to TRBJ2-7; weak D call: TRBD1 (6 bases). CDR3 length: 15 amino acids. CDR1 and CDR2 (germline): SGHRS, YFSETQ. Trimming removed 1 base at V and 2 bases at J, with 13 bases between. CDR3 loop: CASSLNRDNTYEQYF. CDR3 sequence (DNA): TGCGCCAGCAGCTTGAACCGGGACAACACCTACGAGCAGTACTTC.

This clonotype was seen a few times. The chain recombines TRBV29-1 with TRBJ2-2; 7 bases are a match to TRBD1. Germline V gene sequence: CDR1 SQVTM, CDR2 ANQGSEA. V was clipped by 6 bases and J by 4 bases; unmatched bases: 2. CDR3 length: 12 residues. Written as DNA, the CDR3 is TGCAGCGTAGGGGGCGTCACCGGGGAGCTGTTTTTT. This translates into CSVGGVTGELFF.

There are a few counts of this clonotype. The rearrangement uses TRBV20-1 and TRBJ1-4, with 7 nucleotides matching TRBD1. The ends lost 5 bases at V and 5 bases at J; junction bases unmatched: 8. This CDR3 comprises 14 residues. Germline assignment: CDR1 DFQATT and CDR2 SNEGSKA (reference sequence). The CDR3 DNA reads TGCAGTGCTTGGCCGGGACAGAAGAATGAAAAACTGTTTTTT. This translates into CSAWPGQKNEKLFF.

This clonotype was observed a handful of times. This rearrangement joins TRBV12-3 or TRBV12-4 to TRBJ1-6; 10 bases are a match to TRBD1. The CDR3 is 14 amino acids. V shed 4 bases, J shed 9 bases, and the junction held 3 bases outside the gene matches. The CDR3 here is CASSSRQGASPLHF. In DNA form, the CDR3 reads TGTGCCAGCAGTTCGAGACAGGGGGCTTCACCCCTCCACTTT.

This clonotype was recorded a few times. This chain links TRBV12-5 with TRBJ2-5; tentatively, D is TRBD2 (6 bases). There are 15 residues in the CDR3. Trimming pared 0 bases from V and 2 bases from J, leaving 10 bases between. CDR1 and CDR2 from the germline V gene are LGHNT and FRNRAP. CDR3 sequence reads: CASGLVRGTQETQYF. The CDR3 DNA is TGTGCTAGTGGTTTGGTACGGGGGACGCAAGAGACCCAGTACTTC.

This clonotype turned up a few times. The chain is built from TRBV6-5 and TRBJ2-1; D is undetermined. The CDR3 length is 11 residues. Trimming shortened V by 8 bases and J by 4 bases, and 6 bases separated the two germline ends. The germline CDR1 and CDR2 sequences are MNHEY and SVGAGI. CDR3 residues: CASGEYNEQFF. CDR3 in DNA: TGTGCCAGCGGCGAATACAATGAGCAGTTCTTC.

This clonotype was picked up a small number of times. V and J are TRBV20-1 and TRBJ1-6, with 7 bases fitting TRBD1. CDR1 is DFQATT, CDR2 SNEGSKA, per germline (reference sequence). The CDR3 is 16 residues long. V shed 3 bases, J shed 5 bases, and the junction held 10 bases outside the gene matches. CDR3 DNA sequence: TGCAGTGCTAGGGAAACAGGGGTTCTGAATAATTCACCCCTCCACTTT. Encoded protein: CSARETGVLNNSPLHF.